A selection of T cell receptor beta chains follows, all from one sample in a study of T cells in Graves' hyperthyroidism and ophthalmopathy. Each CDR3 protein gets one entry after TCRdb re-called the multiplex PCR reads with MiXCR. Among 400,000 to 600,000 distinct CDR3 sequences listed, around 21% were seen once. Sample: blood. The receptors derive from a man younger than 35 with Graves' hyperthyroidism. Both conserved end residues are part of each CDR3. D genes are given only for firm matches. Size tells how often a clone was seen (once, few, many) or the class of an expanded clone, and some rows leave it out.

D gene | J gene | clone size | V gene | CDR3 DNA | CDR3 protein
- | TRBJ2-7 | many | TRBV28 | TGTGCCAGCAGTTTAGTACGGAATTACGAGCAGTACTTC | CASSLVRNYEQYF
- | TRBJ1-2 | few | TRBV28 | TGTGCCAGCAGTTTAAGGCAGGGTAAAGGTCGGGGCTACACCTTC | CASSLRQGKGRGYTF
- | TRBJ2-7 | many | TRBV14 | TGTGCCAGCAGCCAAGGTTGGGGGACTGACTCCTACGAGCAGTACTTC | CASSQGWGTDSYEQYF
- | TRBJ2-1 | few | TRBV7-3 | TGTGCCAGCAGCTTTGGGACGGCCTACAACAATGAGCAGTTCTTC | CASSFGTAYNNEQFF
- | TRBJ2-6 | few | TRBV6-4 | TGTGCCAGCAGTGACAGGGGTAAAAGGGTTTCTGGGGCCAACGTCCTGACTTTC | CASSDRGKRVSGANVLTF
TRBD1 | TRBJ1-1 | many | TRBV11-3 | TGTGCCAGCAGCTCCAGGGGGTACACTGAAGCTTTCTTT | CASSSRGYTEAFF
- | TRBJ2-7 | few | TRBV6-1 | TGTGCCAGCAGTGTCAGGGCTGGGAAGGGCGAGCAGTACTTC | CASSVRAGKGEQYF
TRBD2 | TRBJ2-7 | many | TRBV27 | TGTGCCAGCAGTTTGTCCGGAGGAGCGGGGTTACACGAGCAGTACTTC | CASSLSGGAGLHEQYF
- | TRBJ1-1 | many | TRBV30 | TGTGCCTGGAGGCGAGTTGAAGCTTTCTTT | CAWRRVEAFF
- | TRBJ2-2 | many | TRBV30 | TGTGCCTGGAGCCCGGGACCGTTGAAAGGCGGGGAGCTGTTTTTT | CAWSPGPLKGGELFF
TRBD1 | TRBJ2-7 | many | TRBV19 | TGTGCCAGTAGTATGGGACAGGACTACGAGCAGTACTTC | CASSMGQDYEQYF
TRBD2 | TRBJ2-2 | - | TRBV12-3/TRBV12-4 | TGTGCCAGCAGTTTTGCTAGCGGTCACACCGGGGAGCTGTTTTTT | CASSFASGHTGELFF
- | TRBJ1-2 | - | TRBV6-5 | TGTGCCAGCAGTTACTCGAAGGAGGCCTCTTTTTATGGCTACACCTTC | CASSYSKEASFYGYTF
- | TRBJ1-5 | - | TRBV6-1 | TGTGCCAGCTTAGCCCGGGCGACCTATAGCAATCAGCCCCAGCATTTT | CASLARATYSNQPQHF
- | TRBJ2-2 | - | TRBV6-1 | TGTGCCAGCAGGGAGTGGAACACCGGGGAGCTGTTTTTT | CASREWNTGELFF
- | TRBJ2-7 | few | TRBV12-3/TRBV12-4 | TGTGCCAGCAGTTTATTACAGGGTCAGGGCGAGCAGTACTTC | CASSLLQGQGEQYF
TRBD1 | TRBJ1-2 | many | TRBV2 | TGTGCCAGCAGTGGAGACAGGGGAGGGATTGGCTACACCTTC | CASSGDRGGIGYTF
- | TRBJ1-1 | many | TRBV6-5 | TGTGCCAGCGGCGCGCAAGGGCCGAACACTGAAGCTTTCTTT | CASGAQGPNTEAFF
- | TRBJ2-7 | - | TRBV20-1 | TGCAGTGCAAAGGACGCCTCGCCCTACGAGCAGTACTTC | CSAKDASPYEQYF
- | TRBJ1-1 | few | TRBV4-1 | TGCGCCAGCAGCCAACAAAGCCCAACCGGGTGGGGGAACACTGAAGCTTTCTTT | CASSQQSPTGWGNTEAFF
- | TRBJ1-1 | few | TRBV4-1 | TGCGCCAGCAGCCAAGTTCTGACAGGTGAAGCTTTCTTT | CASSQVLTGEAFF
- | TRBJ1-3 | many | TRBV12-3/TRBV12-4 | TGTGCCAGCAGTCGGGGAAACACCATATATTTT | CASSRGNTIYF
- | TRBJ1-3 | - | TRBV6-1 | TGTGCCAGCAGTGAAGCCCATTTTGAGGCTTGGGGTGGAAACACCATATATTTT | CASSEAHFEAWGGNTIYF
TRBD2 | TRBJ2-5 | many | TRBV6-2/TRBV6-3 | TGTGCCAGCAGTGATGTACTAGCGGGGGGCTACCAAGAGACCCAGTACTTC | CASSDVLAGGYQETQYF
TRBD2 | TRBJ2-2 | - | TRBV13 | TGTGCCAGCGAGAGAGCGGGAGTGGGTCTCACCGGGGAGCTGTTTTTT | CASERAGVGLTGELFF
- | TRBJ2-6 | many | TRBV6-1 | TGTGCCAGCACCGGGGGGCCCCTCTCTGGGGCCAACGTCCTGACTTTC | CASTGGPLSGANVLTF
- | TRBJ2-7 | - | TRBV6-5 | TGTGCCGGCAGTTACGGCGGACAGTCCTTAGAGCAGTACTTC | CAGSYGGQSLEQYF
- | TRBJ2-7 | - | TRBV27 | TGTGCCACCGGAGCGGGCCCCGAGCAGGACTTC | CATGAGPEQDF
TRBD2 | TRBJ2-5 | - | TRBV28 | TGTGCCAGCAGCTCCCTTGGGGCTAGCGGGGGGGAGACCCAGTACTTC | CASSSLGASGGETQYF
- | TRBJ2-7 | many | TRBV19 | TGTGCCAGTAGTATAGATCTACAGCTAAGCTACGAGCAGTACTTC | CASSIDLQLSYEQYF
TRBD2 | TRBJ2-5 | - | TRBV20-1 | TGCAGTGCCCAACTAGCGGGAGGAGGGGAGACCCAGTACTTC | CSAQLAGGGETQYF
- | TRBJ1-1 | many | TRBV29-1 | TGCAGCGTGGGGGGGGCCTCTGAAGCTTTCTTT | CSVGGASEAFF
- | TRBJ2-7 | - | TRBV27 | TGTGCCAGCACGGGGGCAGACTACGAGCAGTACTTC | CASTGADYEQYF
- | TRBJ1-2 | many | TRBV6-5 | TGTGCCAGCAGAAAGGACACCTATGGCTACACCTTC | CASRKDTYGYTF
- | TRBJ1-3 | many | TRBV9 | TGTGCCAGCAGCGTCTCTGGAAGAAACACCATATATTTT | CASSVSGRNTIYF
- | TRBJ1-2 | - | TRBV6-2/TRBV6-3 | TGTGCCAGCAGTATCCCTTTCATCTTGACAGAATTAAGGAATGGCTACACCTTC | CASSIPFILTELRNGYTF
- | TRBJ2-5 | few | TRBV29-1 | TGCAGCGTTTTAGAGGGTCCCGTAGAGACCCAGTACTTC | CSVLEGPVETQYF
TRBD1 | TRBJ1-1 | many | TRBV6-5 | TGTGCCAGCAGTTACCCGGGACAGGGGGACACTGAAGCTTTCTTT | CASSYPGQGDTEAFF
- | TRBJ1-1 | many | TRBV19 | TGTGCCAGTAGTATGGGGACCTCGAACACTGAAGCTTTCTTT | CASSMGTSNTEAFF
- | TRBJ1-1 | many | TRBV6-2/TRBV6-3 | TGTGCCAGCAGTTACTCGATCAGCGGCCCCCGGCAAGGGAACACTGAAGCTTTCTTT | CASSYSISGPRQGNTEAFF
- | TRBJ2-6 | many | TRBV6-2/TRBV6-3 | TGTGCCAGCAGCTACGACATCCATCTAGGCTCTGGGGCCAACGTCCTGACTTTC | CASSYDIHLGSGANVLTF